This entry is about one TCR beta chain. This record comes from a study of blood T cells in healthy people across ages. PCR was performed a second time for roughly 7 to 11 cycles using a sample-barcoded 5' primer and a J-beta primer mix. TCRdb re-derived calls from the 5' RACE reads in MiXCR, one entry per CDR3 protein. Here the sample spans approximately 1.5 million distinct CDR3 sequences, roughly 30% being singletons. The trim removed 4 bases at V and 0 bases at J, leaving 7 bases unmatched. The CDR3 is 18 residues long. Germline CDR1 reads SGHRS; CDR2 reads YFSETQ. Sequences were obtained from blood. J is TRBJ2-2 and V is TRBV5-1; 12 bases are shared with TRBD2. This sequence originates from a woman in her 30s in good health. CDR3 amino acids: CASSPSSSGRANTGELFF. CDR3 DNA: TGCGCCAGCAGCCCAAGTTCTAGCGGGAGGGCGAACACCGGGGAGCTGTTTTTT.